The 9 T cell receptor beta chains below come from one sample, sequenced in a study of cytomegalovirus exposure and HLA in healthy donors. The PCR had 60 Vbeta and 13 Jbeta primers. The repertoire was sequenced with immunoSEQ multiplex PCR; TCRdb's copy has only in-frame clones and lacks some. The profile shows fewer than 200,000 clones, around two thirds of them singletons. Sequencing used PBMCs. The receptors originated from a man aged 45-65 years in good health and CMV-seronegative.

J is TRBJ2-7 and V is TRBV7-2; TRBD1 aligns across 9 bases. With V trimmed by 2 bases and J by 3 bases, 8 bases remained unmatched. Germline CDR1 reads SGHTA; CDR2 reads FQGNSA. The CDR3 consists of 16 residues. CDR3: CASSLRFGDRVYEQYF. In DNA form, the CDR3 reads TGTGCCAGCAGCTTACGCTTCGGGGACAGGGTCTACGAGCAGTACTTC.

The chain employs TRBV7-9 and TRBJ2-3, with TRBD2 matching over 8 bases. Germline V gives CDR1 SEHNR, CDR2 FQNEAQ (reference sequence). This CDR3 contains 14 residues. V was clipped by 5 bases and J by 2 bases; unmatched bases: 3. The CDR3 DNA sequence: TGTGCCAGCAGCCATAGCGGGGACACAGATACGCAGTATTTT. It codes for CASSHSGDTDTQYF.

This clone was found a few times. The V call is TRBV7-2, the J call TRBJ1-3; tentative D call: TRBD1 (5 bases). Trimming took off 3 bases at V and 4 bases at J, with 16 bases between the two ends. The length of the CDR3 is 16 residues. Germline CDR1 reads SGHTA; CDR2 reads FQGNSA. This CDR3 is CASSLLGTPNGNTIYF. The CDR3 nucleotides are TGTGCCAGCAGCTTGCTCGGGACTCCGAACGGAAACACCATATATTTT.

This clone appeared once. The chain employs TRBV7-2 and TRBJ1-4; D perhaps matches TRBD1 (5 bases). This CDR3 is 14 amino acids long. Between the trimmed V and J ends, which lost 0 bases and 8 bases, there was a span of 10 bases. CDR1 SGHTA and CDR2 FQGNSA come from the germline V gene. The CDR3 coding sequence is TGTGCCAGCAGCTTAGCGGGGCAGGGCGAAAAACTGTTTTTT. It is translated as CASSLAGQGEKLFF.

This clone has only a few counts. This rearrangement joins TRBV12-2 to TRBJ2-7; TRBD1, as called in the table, went unchecked against the DNA. TRBV12-2 counts as a pseudogene. The CDR3 length is 16 residues. CDR3: CASRLAPKAGIHEQYF. CDR3 DNA sequence: TGTGCAAGTCGCTTAGCGCCTAAGGCAGGGATCCACGAGCAGTACTTC.

The V call is TRBV5-1, the J call TRBJ2-2; D not resolved. Trimming removed 6 bases at V and 1 base at J, with 4 bases between. The CDR3 has 12 amino acids. From germline, CDR1 is SGHRS and CDR2 YFSETQ. As DNA, the CDR3 is TGCGCCAGCACCGTGAACACCGGGGAGCTGTTTTTT. It codes for CASTVNTGELFF. Drawing the rest from reference TRBV5-1 and TRBJ2-2, the complete variable domain is KAGVTQTPRYLIKTRGQQVTLSCSPISGHRSVSWYQQTPGQGLQFLFEYFSETQRNKGNFPGRFSGRQFSNSRSEMNVSTLELGDSALYLCASTVNTGELFFGEGSRLTVL.

Only a few counts were recorded for this clone. This rearrangement joins TRBV5-8 to TRBJ2-2; 10 bases are a match to TRBD1. CDR3 length equals 14 residues. CDR1 is SGHTS and CDR2 is YDEGEE in the germline V gene. Losses at the gene ends were 6 bases for V and 5 bases for J; bases not matched to a gene: 4. CDR3 sequence: CASTGTGVTGELFF. In DNA, the CDR3 is TGTGCCAGCACCGGGACAGGGGTAACCGGGGAGCTGTTTTTT.

The rearrangement uses TRBV9 and TRBJ2-3; D is perhaps TRBD1 (6 bases). V was pared by 3 bases and J by 0 bases, with 8 bases between. CDR3 length: 14 amino acids. The germline CDR1 and CDR2 sequences are SGDLS and YYNGEE. The CDR3 sequence: CASSAQGSTDTQYF. CDR3 bases: TGTGCCAGCAGCGCCCAGGGGAGCACAGATACGCAGTATTTT. Together with reference TRBV9 and TRBJ2-3, the CDR3 gives the full variable domain: DSGVTQTPKHLITATGQRVTLRCSPRSGDLSVYWYQQSLDQGLQFLIQYYNGEERAKGNILERFSAQQFPDLHSELNLSSLELGDSALYFCASSAQGSTDTQYFGPGTRLTVL.

This clone was seen a few times. The rearrangement joins TRBV19 to TRBJ2-2; 7 bases match TRBD1. The ends lost 6 bases at V and 0 bases at J; junction bases unmatched: 4. Germline V gene lookup returns CDR1 LNHDA and CDR2 SQIVND (reference sequence). The CDR3 has 15 amino acids. CDR3 amino acids: CASRGTDPNTGELFF. The CDR3 bases are TGTGCCAGTAGAGGGACAGATCCGAACACCGGGGAGCTGTTTTTT.